Listed here are 15 T cell receptor beta chains from one sample, sequenced in a study of CD8+CD57+ T cells in acquired aplastic anemia. Genomic DNA, serving as template, underwent TCR beta VDJ and CDR3 profiling. TCRdb reanalysed the reads using MiXCR and keeps one entry per CDR3 protein. The repertoire includes just over 400,000 distinct CDR3 sequences, 55% to 75% of them detected once, and 3% to 4.5% sits in the top ten. The source material was sorted CD4+, CD8+, or CD8+CD57+ T cells (not recorded which) from PBMCs. The origin of the receptors is a human donor in good health, serving as a control.

There are many counts of this clonotype. J is TRBJ2-1 and V is TRBV25-1; 7 nucleotides match TRBD2. Trimming took 10 bases from V and 6 from J; bases not matched to a gene: 9. The germline V gene has CDR1 MGHDK and CDR2 SYGVNS. The CDR3 covers 13 residues. The chain's CDR3 is CATTRVAGNEQFF. The CDR3 DNA follows: TGTGCCACGACGAGAGTAGCGGGCAATGAGCAGTTCTTC.

J is TRBJ1-3 and V is TRBV2; the D is unclear. CDR1 and CDR2 from the germline V gene are SNHLY and FYNNEI. V dropped 10 bases and J dropped 2 bases, with 9 bases sitting between them. CDR3 length: 12 amino acids. The CDR3 region is CATRLAGNTIYF. Here the CDR3 DNA reads TGTGCCACCCGACTCGCTGGAAACACCATATATTTT.

The chain links TRBV6-5 to TRBJ1-6; tentative D call: TRBD1 (5 bases). The CDR3 is 14 residues long. V was cut by 9 bases and J by 10 bases, with 19 bases left in between. Germline assignment: CDR1 MNHEY and CDR2 SVGAGI. The CDR3 here is CARGVSGVRSPLHF. The CDR3 DNA reads TGTGCCAGGGGGGTTTCGGGGGTAAGGTCACCCCTCCACTTT.

Comments on this clonotype: Possible read error: a much larger clone is one base away. V and J are TRBV7-9 and TRBJ2-3, with 7 nucleotides matching TRBD2. V gave up 10 bases and J gave up 3 bases; unmatched junction bases: 7. CDR1 is SEHNR and CDR2 is FQNEAQ in the germline V gene (reference sequence). The CDR3 contains 13 residues. The CDR3 coding sequence is TGTGCCATAGGACTAGAAGGAACAGATACGCAGTATTTT. Translation: CAIGLEGTDTQYF.

This chain links TRBV25-1 with TRBJ1-2, with 7 nucleotides matching TRBD1. With V trimmed by 7 bases and J by 9 bases, 8 bases remained unmatched. This CDR3 comprises 12 residues. Germline V gives CDR1 MGHDK, CDR2 SYGVNS. Here the CDR3 DNA reads TGTGCCAGCACAGGGGGGGAACGTAGCTACACCTTC. Its protein is CASTGGERSYTF.

At least ten counts were recorded for this clonotype. The V gene is TRBV7-2, the J gene TRBJ1-1; D call uncertain. Trimming took 1 base from V and 4 from J, leaving 10 bases between them. Germline CDR1 is SGHTA and CDR2 is FQGNSA. This CDR3 has 14 amino acids. The CDR3 sequence: CASSLVRVSTEAFF. The DNA for the CDR3 is TGTGCCAGCAGCTTAGTTCGGGTCAGCACTGAAGCTTTCTTT.

This clonotype was counted at least ten times. The rearrangement joins TRBV5-1 to TRBJ1-4; possibly TRBD1 for D (6 bases). V dropped 0 bases and J dropped 8 bases, with 14 bases sitting between them. Germline V gene data show CDR1 as SGHRS and CDR2 as YFSETQ. This CDR3 contains 15 residues. CDR3 bases: TGCGCCAGCAGCTTGGACGGGCAGGGGAACGAAAAACTGTTTTTT. This sequence encodes CASSLDGQGNEKLFF.

V is TRBV11-2 and J is TRBJ2-4, with D unclear. The CDR3 consists of 17 residues. Trimming stripped 1 base from V and 0 bases from J, with 13 bases between. From germline, CDR1 is SGHAT and CDR2 FQNNGV. CDR3 nucleotides: TGTGCCAGCAGCTTAGGTCAGTACGACCTAGCCAAAAACATTCAGTACTTC. Translation gives CASSLGQYDLAKNIQYF.

The rearrangement links TRBV29-1 to TRBJ1-1; no clear D gene. The CDR3 sequence is 13 residues long. Germline CDR1 reads SQVTM; CDR2 reads ANQGSEA. V dropped 5 bases and J dropped 14 bases, with 24 bases sitting between them. CDR3 DNA sequence: TGCAGCGTTCAAGCCAACCTAAATTCTCCCCCCTTCTTT. Translation gives CSVQANLNSPPFF.

This clonotype was seen once. This is likely a read error, given that the CDR3 carries no conserved phenylalanine or tryptophan at its end. The genes are TRBV5-4 and TRBJ1-1, with 7 positions matching TRBD1. Germline CDR1 is SGHNT and CDR2 is YYREEE (reference sequence). The junction had 15 bases not matched to a gene; V was cut back by 4 bases and J by 6 bases. CDR3 size: 16 residues. The CDR3 region is CASSPRNRGWSPEAFS. For the CDR3, the DNA is TGTGCCAGCAGCCCTCGGAACAGGGGATGGTCCCCTGAAGCTTTCTCT.

The genes are TRBV7-3 and TRBJ2-5; D unclear. Germline V lookup: CDR1 SGHTA, CDR2 FQGTGA. This CDR3 has 14 residues. V shed 5 bases and J shed 2 bases, with 12 bases lying between them. In DNA, the CDR3 is TGTGCCAGCAGCCCCCATTTGGGGCAAGAGACCCAGTACTTC. Translating it yields CASSPHLGQETQYF.

The V call is TRBV11-2, the J call TRBJ1-2; D not resolved. The CDR3 is 13 amino acids. Trimming cost V 6 bases and J 8 bases, with 16 bases left between them. Germline loops: CDR1 SGHAT, CDR2 FQNNGV. As DNA, the CDR3 is TGTGCCAGCAGTGAAGATTGGCCAAGCGGCTACACCTTC. It specifies CASSEDWPSGYTF. Complete variable domain (other parts from reference TRBV11-2 and TRBJ1-2): EAGVAQSPRYKIIEKRQSVAFWCNPISGHATLYWYQQILGQGPKLLIQFQNNGVVDDSQLPKDRFSAERLKGVDSTLKIQPAKLEDSAVYLCASSEDWPSGYTFGSGTRLTVV.

This clonotype was observed many times. This rearrangement joins TRBV10-2 to TRBJ2-7; tentatively, D is TRBD2 (5 bases). The CDR3 loop spans 13 amino acids. CDR1 is WSHSY, CDR2 SAAADI, per germline. Trimming pared 6 bases from V and 6 bases from J, leaving 15 bases between. Here the CDR3 DNA reads TGCGCCAGCAGACTCAGTGGCACTAGCGAGCAGTACTTC. It specifies CASRLSGTSEQYF.

This sequence joins TRBV19 and TRBJ2-7; D is undetermined. The CDR3 loop spans 13 amino acids. V shed 6 bases and J shed 2 bases, with 11 bases lying between them. Germline CDR1 and CDR2: LNHDA and SQIVND (reference sequence). CDR3 region: CASSREQPYEQYF. The CDR3 DNA is TGTGCCAGTAGCAGAGAACAGCCCTACGAGCAGTACTTC.

This clonotype was counted ten times or more. The V call is TRBV7-2, the J call TRBJ2-7; weak D call: TRBD2 (6 bases). This CDR3 region has 15 residues. The germline gives CDR1 SGHTA, CDR2 FQGNSA. The V and J ends lost 2 bases and 0 bases respectively, with 11 bases between them. CDR3 sequence: CASSLNGGDSYEQYF. The DNA of the CDR3 is TGTGCCAGCAGCTTAAATGGCGGGGACTCCTACGAGCAGTACTTC. The entire variable domain, with the rest obtained from reference TRBV7-2 and TRBJ2-7, is as follows: GAGVSQSPSNKVTEKGKDVELRCDPISGHTALYWYRQSLGQGLEFLIYFQGNSAPDKSGLPSDRFSAERTGGSVSTLTIQRTQQEDSAVYLCASSLNGGDSYEQYFGPGTRLTVT.